This TCR delta chain was retrieved from a study of Vδ1+ human thymocytes. General study findings and limits: Thymic TRG and TRD repertoires appeared highly polyclonal. Thymic delta-chain repertoires held approximately 19% Vdelta2 sequences and few Vdelta3, despite high sort purity. Donors shared many TRG clonotypes but few TRD clonotypes.

Extracted RNA was reverse transcribed into cDNA. Multiplex PCR used pooled V-gene forward primers and a constant-region reverse primer to amplify CDR3s. TCRdb re-called clones from the multiplex PCR reads using CATT. The sample lists some 73,000 delta-chain clones; around 35% were seen once. This clone was detected a few times. No antigen is known for it. Germline V lookup: CDR1 TSWWSYY, CDR2 QGS. CDR3 length equals 19 residues. Trimming left V 2 bases short and J 3 bases short, with 25 bases between. This receptor was obtained from a boy younger than two who had congenital heart surgery. Source material: Vdelta1+ gamma-delta thymocytes from the thymus. Subset denoted: FACS-sorted CD3+ TCRalphabeta- TCRVdelta1+ TCRVdelta2- thymocytes. The chain links TRDV1 to TRDJ1; tentatively, D is TRDD3 (7 bases). For the CDR3, the DNA is TGTGCTCTTGGGGAATTCGGCCTTCCCCCATATACTGGGGCCGATAAACTCATCTTT. Encoded protein: CALGEFGLPPYTGADKLIF.